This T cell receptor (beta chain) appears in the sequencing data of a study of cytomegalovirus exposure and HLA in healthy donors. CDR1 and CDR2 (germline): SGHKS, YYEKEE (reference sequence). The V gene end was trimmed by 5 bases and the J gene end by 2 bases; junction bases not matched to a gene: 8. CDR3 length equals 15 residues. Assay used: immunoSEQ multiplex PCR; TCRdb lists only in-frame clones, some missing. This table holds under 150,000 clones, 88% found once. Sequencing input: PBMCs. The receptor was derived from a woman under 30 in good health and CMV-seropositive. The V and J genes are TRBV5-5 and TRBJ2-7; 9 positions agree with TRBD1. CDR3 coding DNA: TGTGCCAGCAGAGATACCGGGACAGGGCCCTACGAGCAGTACTTC. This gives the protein CASRDTGTGPYEQYF.